A single T cell receptor beta chain is shown here with its context. The data derive from a study of blood T cell repertoires in COVID-19. Turning to the study itself: Specimens from acute and convalescent COVID-19 originated in the United States, Italy and Spain.

In the original workflow: Amplification of reference gene primers provided the estimated nucleated cell counts. Assay: immunoSEQ multiplex PCR; the TCRdb copy retains only in-frame clones and omits some. D and trimming were read from the DNA, whereas the V and J calls and clone size are those reported in that table. Found here are 250,000 or so clones, 70% to 80% of them singletons; the top ten hold more than 2.5%. Trimming removed 8 bases from V and 2 bases from J; junction bases left unmatched: 8. CDR1 MNHEY and CDR2 SVGAGI come from the germline V gene. The CDR3 extends over 14 amino acids. The sequenced material came from peripheral blood. The chain carries TRBV6-5 and TRBJ2-5; TRBD2 agrees at 7 bases. The TCR was taken from a woman aged 80 or older with acute or convalescent COVID-19. CDR3 loop: CASGRGGAQETQYF. The CDR3 nucleotides are TGTGCCAGCGGACGGGGAGGGGCACAAGAGACCCAGTACTTC.